The 12 T cell receptor beta chains reported below all come from one sample, sequenced in a study of cytomegalovirus exposure and HLA in healthy donors. PCR involved 60 Vbeta and 13 Jbeta primers. Here immunoSEQ multiplex PCR was the method, and the copy in TCRdb shows in-frame clones only, minus some. The data show some 120,000 clones, 81% seen once. Source material: PBMCs. Source of these receptors: a man aged 18 to 30 in good health and CMV-seronegative.

With regard to this clone: A read error may account for a junction end that differs from germline. This chain connects TRBV7-9 to TRBJ1-1, with D hard to call. From germline, CDR1 is SEHNR and CDR2 FQNEAQ (reference sequence). This CDR3 is built from 14 residues. CDR3: CSSSLVSMNTEAFF. The CDR3 DNA is TGTTCCAGCAGCTTAGTTAGTATGAACACTGAAGCTTTCTTT.

This clone was counted between two and nine times. V and J are TRBV7-3 and TRBJ2-2; 8 positions agree with TRBD1. Germline CDR1 is SGHTA and CDR2 is FQGTGA. The CDR3 covers 15 residues. With V trimmed by 5 bases and J by 4 bases, 6 bases remained unmatched. CDR3 amino acids: CASSRTGSSTGELFF. Here the CDR3 DNA reads TGTGCCAGCAGCCGGACAGGGAGTAGCACCGGGGAGCTGTTTTTT.

The DNA for the CDR3 is TGTGCCAGCAGCGTAGCTACTAGCGGGGGGAAGGCAGATACGCAGTATTTT. It codes for CASSVATSGGKADTQYF. V and J are TRBV9 and TRBJ2-3; 12 bases map to TRBD2. The CDR3 runs to 17 residues. Germline CDR1 and CDR2: SGDLS and YYNGEE. Unmatched junction bases numbered 6, after V lost 0 bases and J lost 4 bases.

The chain uses TRBV7-9 and TRBJ2-3, with no clear D. The germline CDR1 and CDR2 sequences are SEHNR and FQNEAQ (reference sequence). The CDR3 runs 14 residues. V was clipped by 1 base and J by 2 bases, with 7 bases between them. CDR3 sequence reads: CASSLGGITDTQYF. CDR3 nucleotide sequence: TGTGCCAGCAGCTTAGGAGGAATCACAGATACGCAGTATTTT.

V usage is TRBV27 and J usage is TRBJ2-5, with 8 nucleotides matching TRBD2. J lost 0 bases, V lost 4 bases, and 4 bases had no gene match. Germline loops: CDR1 MNHEY, CDR2 SMNVEV (reference sequence). This CDR3 is built from 15 residues. The CDR3 DNA reads TGTGCCAGCAGTTCACTAGCGGCCAACCAAGAGACCCAGTACTTC. Amino acids: CASSSLAANQETQYF.

The chain links TRBV19 to TRBJ1-1, with a tentative D call TRBD1 (6 bases). The V end lost 3 bases, the J end lost 5 bases, and 16 bases lay between the germline ends. This CDR3 is 15 amino acids long. Germline V gene sequence: CDR1 LNHDA, CDR2 SQIVND (reference sequence). The CDR3 nucleotides are TGTGCCAGTAGTATGACGGGGGGCGGGGGAACTGAAGCTTTCTTT. It encodes CASSMTGGGGTEAFF.

The J gene is TRBJ2-3, the V gene TRBV7-6; D call uncertain. V lost 1 base and J lost 1, with 9 bases in between. The CDR3 extends over 15 amino acids. The germline CDR1 and CDR2 sequences are SGHVS and FNYEAQ. CDR3 protein: CASSLEAAGTDTQYF. The CDR3 DNA reads TGTGCCAGCAGCTTAGAGGCGGCCGGCACAGATACGCAGTATTTT.

This chain uses TRBV29-1 with TRBJ2-1, with D uncertain. The CDR3 extends over 13 amino acids. Germline values: CDR1 SQVTM, CDR2 ANQGSEA. V was trimmed by 6 bases and J by 6 bases, leaving 15 bases between them. The CDR3, as DNA: TGCAGCGTAGGCGGCCGACTTACCAATGAGCAGTTCTTC. It encodes CSVGGRLTNEQFF.

The rearrangement links TRBV5-8 to TRBJ1-5; perhaps TRBD1 as D (6 bases). The germline gives CDR1 SGHTS, CDR2 YDEGEE. V lost 4 bases and J lost 4, with 15 bases in between. The CDR3 contains 15 residues. The CDR3 bases are TGTGCCAGCAGCCCAGGGACACGGTTGAATCAGCCCCAGCATTTT. Translation: CASSPGTRLNQPQHF.

The genes are TRBV6-1 and TRBJ2-7, with a tentative D call TRBD1 (5 bases). The CDR3 runs 13 residues. The germline gives CDR1 MNHNS, CDR2 SASEGT. V lost 7 bases and J lost 3, with 13 bases in between. The CDR3 region has the DNA TGTGCCAGCAACCTCATCGACAGCTACGAGCAGTACTTC. Translating gives CASNLIDSYEQYF.

This clone was found once. Its ends do not fully match the called genes, so a read error is possible. The V call is TRBV7-9, the J call TRBJ2-3; TRBD2 agrees at 11 bases. The V gene's germline CDR1 is SEHNR and CDR2 FQNEAQ (reference sequence). CDR3 length: 14 residues. The CDR3 region has the DNA TGTGCCAGCAGCCTAGCGGGGGGAGGTGATACGCAGTATTTT. This encodes CASSLAGGGDTQYF.

The chain has TRBV6-5 and TRBJ1-1; D might be TRBD1 (5 bases). The ends were cut back, 2 bases at V and 1 base at J, with 14 bases in the middle. Germline loops: CDR1 MNHEY, CDR2 SVGAGI. The CDR3 totals 16 residues. DNA for the CDR3: TGTGCCAGCAGTTACGGTCAGGGTTGGAGGAACACTGAAGCTTTCTTT. It specifies CASSYGQGWRNTEAFF.